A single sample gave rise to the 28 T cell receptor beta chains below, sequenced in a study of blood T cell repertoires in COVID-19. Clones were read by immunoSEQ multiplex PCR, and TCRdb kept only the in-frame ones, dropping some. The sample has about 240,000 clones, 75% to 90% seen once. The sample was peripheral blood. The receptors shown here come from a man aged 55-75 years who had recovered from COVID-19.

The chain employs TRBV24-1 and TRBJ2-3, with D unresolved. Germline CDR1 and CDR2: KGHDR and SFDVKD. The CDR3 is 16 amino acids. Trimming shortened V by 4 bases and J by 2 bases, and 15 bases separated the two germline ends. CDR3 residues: CATSDPALVTTDTQYF. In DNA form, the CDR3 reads TGTGCCACCAGTGACCCCGCCTTAGTAACCACAGATACGCAGTATTTT.

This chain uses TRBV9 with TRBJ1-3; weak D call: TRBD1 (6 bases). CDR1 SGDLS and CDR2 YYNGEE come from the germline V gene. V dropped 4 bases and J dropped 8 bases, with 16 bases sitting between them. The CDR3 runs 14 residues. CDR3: CASSPRRGEHTIYF. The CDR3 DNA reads TGTGCCAGCAGCCCCCGCAGGGGAGAGCACACCATATATTTT.

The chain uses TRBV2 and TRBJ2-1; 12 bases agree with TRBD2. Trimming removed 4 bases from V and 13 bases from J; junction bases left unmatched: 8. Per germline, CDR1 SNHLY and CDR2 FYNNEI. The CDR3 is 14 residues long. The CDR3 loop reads CASSAGLAGKLQFF. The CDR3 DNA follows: TGTGCCAGCAGTGCAGGACTAGCGGGGAAGCTCCAGTTCTTC.

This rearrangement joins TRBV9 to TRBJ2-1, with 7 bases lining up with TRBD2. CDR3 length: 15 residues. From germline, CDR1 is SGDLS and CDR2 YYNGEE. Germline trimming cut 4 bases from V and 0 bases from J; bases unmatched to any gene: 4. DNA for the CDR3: TGTGCCAGCAGCCGGACGGGGGGCTCCTACAATGAGCAGTTCTTC. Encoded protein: CASSRTGGSYNEQFF.

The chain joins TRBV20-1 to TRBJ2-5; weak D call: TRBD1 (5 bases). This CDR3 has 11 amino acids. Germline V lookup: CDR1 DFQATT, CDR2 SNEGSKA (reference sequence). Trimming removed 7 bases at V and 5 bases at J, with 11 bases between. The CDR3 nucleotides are TGCAGTGTTCTGGACATTGAGACCCAGTACTTC. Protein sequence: CSVLDIETQYF.

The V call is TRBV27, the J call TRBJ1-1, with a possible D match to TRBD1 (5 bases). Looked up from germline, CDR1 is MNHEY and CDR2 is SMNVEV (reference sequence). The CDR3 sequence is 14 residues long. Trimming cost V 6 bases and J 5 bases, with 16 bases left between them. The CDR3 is CASSARRGGTEAFF. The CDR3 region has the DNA TGTGCCAGCAGCGCCCGACGGGGGGGGACTGAAGCTTTCTTT.

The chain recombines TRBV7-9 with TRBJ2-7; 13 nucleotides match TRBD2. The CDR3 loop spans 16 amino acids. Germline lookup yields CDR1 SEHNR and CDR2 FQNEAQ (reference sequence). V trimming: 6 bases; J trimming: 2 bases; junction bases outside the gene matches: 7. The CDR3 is CASSLGGLAGAYEQYV. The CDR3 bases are TGTGCCAGCAGTTTGGGAGGACTAGCGGGGGCCTACGAGCAGTACGTC.

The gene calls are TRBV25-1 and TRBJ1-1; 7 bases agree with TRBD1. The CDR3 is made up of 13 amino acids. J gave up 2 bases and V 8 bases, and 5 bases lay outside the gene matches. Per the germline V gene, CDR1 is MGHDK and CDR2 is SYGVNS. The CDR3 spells CASGGQSNTEAFF. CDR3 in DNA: TGTGCCAGCGGGGGACAGTCTAACACTGAAGCTTTCTTT.

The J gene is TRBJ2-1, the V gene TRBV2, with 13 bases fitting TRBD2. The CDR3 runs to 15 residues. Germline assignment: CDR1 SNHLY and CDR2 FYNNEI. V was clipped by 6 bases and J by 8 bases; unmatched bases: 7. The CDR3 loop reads CASSLNGLAGDEQFF. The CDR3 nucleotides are TGTGCCAGCAGCCTTAATGGACTAGCGGGGGATGAGCAGTTCTTC.

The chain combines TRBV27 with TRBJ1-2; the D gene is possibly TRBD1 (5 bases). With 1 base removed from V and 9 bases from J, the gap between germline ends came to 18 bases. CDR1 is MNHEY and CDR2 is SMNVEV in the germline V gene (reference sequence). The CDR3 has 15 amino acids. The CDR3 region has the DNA TGTGCCAGCAGTTTATTCGGAGCGCAGGGTAATAGCTACACCTTC. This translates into CASSLFGAQGNSYTF.

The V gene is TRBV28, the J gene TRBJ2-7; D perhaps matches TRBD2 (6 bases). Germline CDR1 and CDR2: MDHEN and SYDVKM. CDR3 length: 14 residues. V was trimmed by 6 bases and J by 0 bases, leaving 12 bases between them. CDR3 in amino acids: CASRYGGSSYEQYF. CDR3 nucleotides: TGTGCCAGCAGATATGGGGGGAGCTCCTACGAGCAGTACTTC.

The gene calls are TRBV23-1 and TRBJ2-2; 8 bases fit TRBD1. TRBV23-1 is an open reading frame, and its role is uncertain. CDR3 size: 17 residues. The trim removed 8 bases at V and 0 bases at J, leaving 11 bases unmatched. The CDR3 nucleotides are TGCGCCAGCGCCCGAGGGGACAGGAGGACGAACACCGGGGAGCTGTTTTTT. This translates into CASARGDRRTNTGELFF.

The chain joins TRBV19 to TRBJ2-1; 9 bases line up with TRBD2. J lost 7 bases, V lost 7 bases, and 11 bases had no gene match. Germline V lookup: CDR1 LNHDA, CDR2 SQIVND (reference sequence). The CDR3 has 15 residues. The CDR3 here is CASTYAGGPNNEQFF. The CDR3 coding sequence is TGTGCCAGTACTTACGCGGGGGGGCCTAATAATGAGCAGTTCTTC.

In DNA form, the CDR3 reads TGTGCCAGCAGCTCTTCTAGCGGGGGAACAGATACGCAGTATTTT. This translates into CASSSSSGGTDTQYF. This rearrangement joins TRBV7-8 to TRBJ2-3, with 10 bases matching TRBD2. J lost 3 bases, V lost 4 bases, and 4 bases had no gene match. Germline CDR1 is SGHVS and CDR2 is FQNEAQ. CDR3 length equals 15 residues.

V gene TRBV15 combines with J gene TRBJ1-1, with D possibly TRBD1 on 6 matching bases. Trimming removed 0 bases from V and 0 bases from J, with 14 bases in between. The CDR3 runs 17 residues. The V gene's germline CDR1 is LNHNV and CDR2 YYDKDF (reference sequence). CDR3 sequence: CATSRDGTPFLNTEAFF. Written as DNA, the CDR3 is TGTGCCACCAGCAGAGACGGGACACCTTTTCTGAACACTGAAGCTTTCTTT. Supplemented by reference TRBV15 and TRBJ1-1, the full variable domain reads DAMVIQNPRYQVTQFGKPVTLSCSQTLNHNVMYWYQQKSSQAPKLLFHYYDKDFNNEADTPDNFQSRRPNTSFCFLDIRSPGLGDTAMYLCATSRDGTPFLNTEAFFGQGTRLTVV.

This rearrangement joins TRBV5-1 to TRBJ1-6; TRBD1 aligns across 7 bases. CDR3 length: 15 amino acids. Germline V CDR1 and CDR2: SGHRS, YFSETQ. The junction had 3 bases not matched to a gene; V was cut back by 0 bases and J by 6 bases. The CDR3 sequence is CASSLAGTANSPLHF. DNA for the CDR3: TGCGCCAGCAGCTTGGCTGGGACAGCTAATTCACCCCTCCACTTT.

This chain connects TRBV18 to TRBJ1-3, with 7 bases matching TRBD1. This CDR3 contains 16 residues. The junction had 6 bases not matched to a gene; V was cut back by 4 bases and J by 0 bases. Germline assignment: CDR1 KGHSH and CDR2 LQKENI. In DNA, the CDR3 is TGTGCCAGCTCACTGGGACAGCCGACCTCTGGAAACACCATATATTTT. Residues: CASSLGQPTSGNTIYF. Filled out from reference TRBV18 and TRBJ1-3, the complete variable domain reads NAGVMQNPRHLVRRRGQEARLRCSPMKGHSHVYWYRQLPEEGLKFMVYLQKENIIDESGMPKERFSAEFPKEGPSILRIQQVVRGDSAAYFCASSLGQPTSGNTIYFGEGSWLTVV.

The DNA of the CDR3 is TGTGCCATCAGGACCGGGACAGGGGGGGATGAGCAGTTCTTC. Residues: CAIRTGTGGDEQFF. The chain carries TRBV10-3 and TRBJ2-1, with 11 bases matching TRBD1. The CDR3 totals 14 residues. Germline V CDR1 and CDR2: ENHRY, SYGVKD. The V segment lost 6 bases and the J segment 8 bases; nucleotides outside the gene matches: 6.

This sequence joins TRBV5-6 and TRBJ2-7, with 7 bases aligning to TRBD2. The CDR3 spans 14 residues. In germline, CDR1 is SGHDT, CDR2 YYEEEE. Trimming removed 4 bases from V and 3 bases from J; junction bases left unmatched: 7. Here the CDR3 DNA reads TGTGCCAGCAGCCTGGGGGGGGAAGGCTACGAGCAGTACGTC. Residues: CASSLGGEGYEQYV.

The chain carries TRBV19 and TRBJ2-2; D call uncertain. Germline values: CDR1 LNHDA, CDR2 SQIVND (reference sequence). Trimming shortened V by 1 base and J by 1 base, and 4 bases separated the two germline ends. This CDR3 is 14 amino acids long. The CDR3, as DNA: TGTGCCAGTAGTATAGCGGGGAACACCGGGGAGCTGTTTTTT. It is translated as CASSIAGNTGELFF.

The CDR3 nucleotides are TGTGCCAGCAGCCTGAGGACAGGGCAACGCAATCAGCCCCAGCATTTT. Amino acid sequence: CASSLRTGQRNQPQHF. The V gene is TRBV5-8, the J gene TRBJ1-5; 8 bases align to TRBD1. V was pared by 4 bases and J by 2 bases, with 8 bases of the junction left unmatched. Germline-derived CDR1 and CDR2 are SGHTS and YDEGEE. The CDR3 consists of 16 residues.

CDR3 nucleotide sequence: TGCGCCAGCAGCTTGGGACGTTACAGGGGGCAAAACGGCTACACCTTC. It codes for CASSLGRYRGQNGYTF. V usage is TRBV5-1 and J usage is TRBJ1-2; TRBD1 aligns across 9 bases. Trimming cost V 0 bases and J 8 bases; bases outside gene matches: 11. Germline loops: CDR1 SGHRS, CDR2 YFSETQ. The CDR3 sequence is 16 residues long.

The DNA for the CDR3 is TGTGCCAGCAGTCCGGGACAGGTCGGAATGTCACCCCTCCACTTT. This translates into CASSPGQVGMSPLHF. The V gene is TRBV27, the J gene TRBJ1-6, with 8 bases fitting TRBD1. The CDR3 has 15 amino acids. The V and J ends lost 5 bases and 10 bases, in that order; junction bases with no gene match: 10. The germline gives CDR1 MNHEY, CDR2 SMNVEV (reference sequence).

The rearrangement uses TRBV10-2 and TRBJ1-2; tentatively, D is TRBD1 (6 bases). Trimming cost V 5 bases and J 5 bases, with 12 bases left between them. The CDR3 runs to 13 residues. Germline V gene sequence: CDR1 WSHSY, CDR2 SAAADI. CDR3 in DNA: TGCGCCAGCAGTCAGGTGACAGGTTATGGCTACACCTTC. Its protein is CASSQVTGYGYTF.

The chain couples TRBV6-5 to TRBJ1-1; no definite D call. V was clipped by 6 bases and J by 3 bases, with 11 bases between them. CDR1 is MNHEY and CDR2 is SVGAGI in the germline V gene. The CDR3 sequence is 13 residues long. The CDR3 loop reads CASRHGSYTEAFF. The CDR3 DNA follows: TGTGCCAGCAGGCATGGGAGTTACACTGAAGCTTTCTTT.

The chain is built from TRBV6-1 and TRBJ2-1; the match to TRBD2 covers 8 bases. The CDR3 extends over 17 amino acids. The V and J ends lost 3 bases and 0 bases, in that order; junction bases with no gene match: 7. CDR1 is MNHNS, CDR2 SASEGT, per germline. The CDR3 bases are TGTGCCAGCAGTGATCTAGCGGGTACTAGCTCCTACAATGAGCAGTTCTTC. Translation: CASSDLAGTSSYNEQFF.

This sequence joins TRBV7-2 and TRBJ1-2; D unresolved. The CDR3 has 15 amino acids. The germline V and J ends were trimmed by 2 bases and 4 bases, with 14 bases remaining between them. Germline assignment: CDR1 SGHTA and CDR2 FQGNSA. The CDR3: CASSLSRVTGYGYTF. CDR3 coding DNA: TGTGCCAGCAGCTTATCCCGGGTTACGGGCTATGGCTACACCTTC. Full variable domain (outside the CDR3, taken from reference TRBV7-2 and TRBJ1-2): GAGVSQSPSNKVTEKGKDVELRCDPISGHTALYWYRQSLGQGLEFLIYFQGNSAPDKSGLPSDRFSAERTGGSVSTLTIQRTQQEDSAVYLCASSLSRVTGYGYTFGSGTRLTVV.

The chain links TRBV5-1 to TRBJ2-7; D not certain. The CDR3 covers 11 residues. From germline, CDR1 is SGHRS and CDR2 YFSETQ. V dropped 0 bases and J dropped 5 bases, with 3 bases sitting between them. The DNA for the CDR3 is TGCGCCAGCAGCTTGGCAGACGAGCAGTACTTC. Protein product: CASSLADEQYF.